The clone carrying this TCR beta chain was seen just once. Its cognate antigen is unknown. Terminally differentiated effector memory CD45RA+ cells were excluded by CCR7 positive selection of CD45RO-negative cells. This entry is derived from a study of shared clonotypes between healthy human individuals. Study conclusions and caveats: Across subsets, estimated richness was generally greater for naive than for memory populations. Large depth notwithstanding, sorted-subset sequencing proved incomplete by rarefaction. It was observed that 5% to 6.5% of naive CD4 clonotypes were shared across several donors.

The germline CDR1 and CDR2 sequences are MNHNS and SASEGT. Trimming removed 4 bases from V and 0 bases from J, with 13 bases in between. The CDR3 contains 16 residues. In the authors' workflow: Junction-only sequences without quality scores came from ImmunoSEQ, so filtering differed. Libraries were prepared by immunoSEQ multiplex PCR; TCRdb keeps only in-frame clonotypes and omits some of them. The D gene and trimming were derived from the DNA, and the V and J assignments and clone size from that table. The table has 550,000 to 750,000 clones, nearly 97% seen once; the top ten hold 0.085% to 0.11%. The chain joins TRBV6-1 to TRBJ1-5; D ambiguous. The origin of this receptor is a woman between 25 and 40 years old in good health. The specimen sequenced was naive CD8+ T cells sorted from blood. Written as DNA, the CDR3 is TGTGCCAGCAGTGCCCGTGGGCCGTATAGCAATCAGCCCCAGCATTTT. It translates to CASSARGPYSNQPQHF.